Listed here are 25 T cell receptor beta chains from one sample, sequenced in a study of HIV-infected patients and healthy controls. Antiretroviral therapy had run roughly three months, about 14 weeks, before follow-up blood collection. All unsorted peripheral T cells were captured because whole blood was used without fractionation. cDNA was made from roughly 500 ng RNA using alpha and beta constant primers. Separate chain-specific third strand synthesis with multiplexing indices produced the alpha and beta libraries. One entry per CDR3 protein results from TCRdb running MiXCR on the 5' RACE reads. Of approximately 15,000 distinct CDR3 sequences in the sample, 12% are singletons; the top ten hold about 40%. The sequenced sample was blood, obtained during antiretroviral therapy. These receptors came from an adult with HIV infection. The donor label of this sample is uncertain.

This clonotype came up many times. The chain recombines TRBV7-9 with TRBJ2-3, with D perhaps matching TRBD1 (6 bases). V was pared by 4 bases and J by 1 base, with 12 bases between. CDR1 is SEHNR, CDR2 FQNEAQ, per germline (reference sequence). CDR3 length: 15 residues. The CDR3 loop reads CASSSGDFGTDTQYF. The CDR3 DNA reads TGTGCCAGCAGCTCAGGGGATTTTGGCACAGATACGCAGTATTTT.

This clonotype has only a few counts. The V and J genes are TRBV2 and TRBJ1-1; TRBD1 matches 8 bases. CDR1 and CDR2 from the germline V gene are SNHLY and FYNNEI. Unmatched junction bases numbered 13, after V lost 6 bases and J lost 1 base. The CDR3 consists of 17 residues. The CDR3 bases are TGTGCCAGCAGGTCATTTTCGGGACAGGCACCGAACACTGAAGCTTTCTTT. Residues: CASRSFSGQAPNTEAFF. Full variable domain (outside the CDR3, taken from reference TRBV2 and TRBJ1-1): EPEVTQTPSHQVTQMGQEVILRCVPISNHLYFYWYRQILGQKVEFLVSFYNNEISEKSEIFDDQFSVERPDGSNFTLKIRSTKLEDSAMYFCASRSFSGQAPNTEAFFGQGTRLTVV.

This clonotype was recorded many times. The CDR3 coding sequence is TGTGCCAGCAGCTCTCACGAAAGTCGTGAAAAACTGTTTTTT. Translated, it gives CASSSHESREKLFF. The gene calls are TRBV6-5 and TRBJ1-4, with no clear D. CDR1 is MNHEY and CDR2 is SVGAGI in the germline V gene. The ends were cut back, 6 bases at V and 7 bases at J, with 15 bases in the middle. This CDR3 comprises 14 residues.

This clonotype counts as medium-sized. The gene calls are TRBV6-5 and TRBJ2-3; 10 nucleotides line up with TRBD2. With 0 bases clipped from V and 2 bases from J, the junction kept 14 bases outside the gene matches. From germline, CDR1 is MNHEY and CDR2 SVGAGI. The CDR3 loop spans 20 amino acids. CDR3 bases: TGTGCCAGCAGTTACTCGAGATACCCAGGGAGCGGGGGGGACACAGATACGCAGTATTTT. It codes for CASSYSRYPGSGGDTDTQYF.

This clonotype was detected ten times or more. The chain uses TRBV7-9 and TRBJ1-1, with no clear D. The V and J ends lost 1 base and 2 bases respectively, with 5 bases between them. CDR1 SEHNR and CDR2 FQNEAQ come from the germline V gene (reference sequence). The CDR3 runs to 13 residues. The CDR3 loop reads CASSLEGNTEAFF. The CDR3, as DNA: TGTGCCAGCAGCTTAGAGGGTAACACTGAAGCTTTCTTT.

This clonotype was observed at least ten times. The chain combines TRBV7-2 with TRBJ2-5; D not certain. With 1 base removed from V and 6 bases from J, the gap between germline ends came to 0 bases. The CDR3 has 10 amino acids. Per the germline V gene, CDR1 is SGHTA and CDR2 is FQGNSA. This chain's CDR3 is CASSLETQYF. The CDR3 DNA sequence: TGTGCCAGCAGCTTAGAGACCCAGTACTTC.

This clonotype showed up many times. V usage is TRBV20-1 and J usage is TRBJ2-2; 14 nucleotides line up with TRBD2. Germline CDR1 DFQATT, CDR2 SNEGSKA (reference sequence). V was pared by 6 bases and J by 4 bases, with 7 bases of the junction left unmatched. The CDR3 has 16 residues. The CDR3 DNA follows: TGCAGTGCGAGGACCGGGACTAGCGGGGGCACCGGGGAGCTGTTTTTT. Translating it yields CSARTGTSGGTGELFF.

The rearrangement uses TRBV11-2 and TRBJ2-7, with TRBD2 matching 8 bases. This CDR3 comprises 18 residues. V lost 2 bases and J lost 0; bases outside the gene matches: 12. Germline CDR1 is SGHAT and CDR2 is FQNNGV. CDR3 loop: CASSLTDAGGAFSYEQYF. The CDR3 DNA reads TGTGCCAGCAGCTTAACTGATGCGGGGGGCGCGTTCTCCTACGAGCAGTACTTC.

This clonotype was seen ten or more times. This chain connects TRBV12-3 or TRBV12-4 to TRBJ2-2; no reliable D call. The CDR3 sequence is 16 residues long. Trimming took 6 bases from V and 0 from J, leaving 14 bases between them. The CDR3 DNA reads TGTGCCAGCAGCCGCCTACAGCTAGCGAACACCGGGGAGCTGTTTTTT. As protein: CASSRLQLANTGELFF.

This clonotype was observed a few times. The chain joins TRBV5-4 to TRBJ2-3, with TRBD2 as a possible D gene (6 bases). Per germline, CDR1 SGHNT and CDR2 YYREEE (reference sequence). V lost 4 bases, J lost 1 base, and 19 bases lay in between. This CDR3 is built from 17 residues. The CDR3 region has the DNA TGTGCCAGCAGCGCCGCATTCGGGGGAGGCGGCACAGATACGCAGTATTTT. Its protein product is CASSAAFGGGGTDTQYF. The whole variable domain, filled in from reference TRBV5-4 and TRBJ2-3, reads ETGVTQSPTHLIKTRGQQVTLRCSSQSGHNTVSWYQQALGQGPQFIFQYYREEENGRGNFPPRFSGLQFPNYSSELNVNALELDDSALYLCASSAAFGGGGTDTQYFGPGTRLTVL.

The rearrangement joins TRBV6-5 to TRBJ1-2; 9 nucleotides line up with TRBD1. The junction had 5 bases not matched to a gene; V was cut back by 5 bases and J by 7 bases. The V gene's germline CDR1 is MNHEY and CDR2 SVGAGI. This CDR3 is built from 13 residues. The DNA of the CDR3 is TGTGCCAGCAGTAAAACAGGGGGCTTTGGCTACACCTTC. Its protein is CASSKTGGFGYTF.

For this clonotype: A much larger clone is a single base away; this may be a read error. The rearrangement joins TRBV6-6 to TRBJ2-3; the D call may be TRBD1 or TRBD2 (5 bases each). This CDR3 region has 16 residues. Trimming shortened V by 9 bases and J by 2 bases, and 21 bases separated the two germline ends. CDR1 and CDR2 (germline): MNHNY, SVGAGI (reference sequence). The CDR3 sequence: CARRQSGERNTDTQYF. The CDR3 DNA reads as TGTGCCAGAAGACAGAGTGGGGAGCGAAACACAGATACGCAGTATTTT.

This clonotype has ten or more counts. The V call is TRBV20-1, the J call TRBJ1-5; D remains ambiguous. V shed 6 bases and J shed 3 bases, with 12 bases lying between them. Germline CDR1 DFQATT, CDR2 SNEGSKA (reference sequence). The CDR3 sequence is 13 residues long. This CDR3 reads CSASKGANQPQHF. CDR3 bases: TGCAGTGCCAGCAAAGGTGCCAATCAGCCCCAGCATTTT.

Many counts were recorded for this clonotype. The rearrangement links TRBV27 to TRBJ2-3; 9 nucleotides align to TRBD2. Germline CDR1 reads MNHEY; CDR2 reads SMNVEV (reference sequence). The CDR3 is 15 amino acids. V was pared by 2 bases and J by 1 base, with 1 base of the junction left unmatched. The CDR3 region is CASSLPSGGTDTQYF. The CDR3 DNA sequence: TGTGCCAGCAGTTTACCTAGCGGGGGCACAGATACGCAGTATTTT.

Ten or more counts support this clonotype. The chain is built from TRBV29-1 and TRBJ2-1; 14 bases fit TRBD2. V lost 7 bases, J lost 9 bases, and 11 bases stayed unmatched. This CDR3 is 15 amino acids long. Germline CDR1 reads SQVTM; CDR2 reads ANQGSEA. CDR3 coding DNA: TGCAGCGGTGGGGGTGGGACTAGCGGGAGCCCTGAGCAGTTCTTC. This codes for CSGGGGTSGSPEQFF.

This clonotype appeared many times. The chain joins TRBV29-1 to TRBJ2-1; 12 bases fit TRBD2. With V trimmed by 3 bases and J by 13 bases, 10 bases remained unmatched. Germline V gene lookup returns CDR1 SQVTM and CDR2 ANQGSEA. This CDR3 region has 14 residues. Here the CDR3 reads CSVDGGLAGTGQFF. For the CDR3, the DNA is TGCAGCGTTGACGGCGGACTAGCGGGAACAGGACAGTTCTTC.

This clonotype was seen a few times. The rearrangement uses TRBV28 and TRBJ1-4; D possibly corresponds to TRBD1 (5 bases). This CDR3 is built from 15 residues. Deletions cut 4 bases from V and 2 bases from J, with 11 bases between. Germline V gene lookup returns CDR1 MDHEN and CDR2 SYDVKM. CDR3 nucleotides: TGTGCCAGCAGTTCCCGACAGTTTACTAATGAAAAACTGTTTTTT. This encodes CASSSRQFTNEKLFF.

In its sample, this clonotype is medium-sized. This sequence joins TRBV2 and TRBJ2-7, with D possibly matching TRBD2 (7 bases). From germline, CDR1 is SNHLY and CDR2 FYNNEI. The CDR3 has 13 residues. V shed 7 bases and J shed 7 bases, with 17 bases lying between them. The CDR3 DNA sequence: TGTGCCAGCAACATGGGGGGGGCGAGTGAGCAGTACTTC. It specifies CASNMGGASEQYF.

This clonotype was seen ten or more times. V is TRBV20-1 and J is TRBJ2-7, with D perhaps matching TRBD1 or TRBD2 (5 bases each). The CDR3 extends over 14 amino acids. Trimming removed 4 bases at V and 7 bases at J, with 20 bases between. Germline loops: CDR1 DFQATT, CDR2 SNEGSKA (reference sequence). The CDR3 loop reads CSATTGTHLVEQYF. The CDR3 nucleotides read TGCAGTGCTACGACCGGGACCCACCTTGTAGAGCAGTACTTC.

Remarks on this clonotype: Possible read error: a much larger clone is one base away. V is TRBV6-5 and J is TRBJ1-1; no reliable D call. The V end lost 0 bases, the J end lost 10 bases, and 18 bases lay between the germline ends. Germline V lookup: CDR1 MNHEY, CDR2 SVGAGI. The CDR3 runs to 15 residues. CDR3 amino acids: CASSYSSGTRGAAFF. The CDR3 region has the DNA TGTGCCAGCAGTTACTCATCCGGTACGCGGGGTGCAGCTTTCTTT.

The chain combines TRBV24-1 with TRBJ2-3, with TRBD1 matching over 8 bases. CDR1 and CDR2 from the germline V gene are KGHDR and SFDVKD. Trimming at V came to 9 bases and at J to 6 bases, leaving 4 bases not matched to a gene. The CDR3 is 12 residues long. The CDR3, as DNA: TGTGCCACCCAGGGGGCCGCGGATACGCAGTATTTT. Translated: CATQGAADTQYF.

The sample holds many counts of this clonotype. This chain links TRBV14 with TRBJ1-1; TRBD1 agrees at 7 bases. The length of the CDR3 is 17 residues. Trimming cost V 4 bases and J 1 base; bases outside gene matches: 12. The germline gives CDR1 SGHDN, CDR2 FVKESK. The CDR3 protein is CASSPYLQGSGNTEAFF. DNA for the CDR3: TGTGCCAGCAGCCCTTATTTACAGGGGTCGGGGAACACTGAAGCTTTCTTT.

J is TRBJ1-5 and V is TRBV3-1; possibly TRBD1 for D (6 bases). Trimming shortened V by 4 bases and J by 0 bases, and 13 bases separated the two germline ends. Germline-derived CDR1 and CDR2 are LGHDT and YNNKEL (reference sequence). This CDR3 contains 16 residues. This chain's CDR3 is CASSPSTGYSNQPQHF. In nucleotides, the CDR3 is TGTGCCAGCAGCCCGTCGACAGGTTATAGCAATCAGCCCCAGCATTTT.

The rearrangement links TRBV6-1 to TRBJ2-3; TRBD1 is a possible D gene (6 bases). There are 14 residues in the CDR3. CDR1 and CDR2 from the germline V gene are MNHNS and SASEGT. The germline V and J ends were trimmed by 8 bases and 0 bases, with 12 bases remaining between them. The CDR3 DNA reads TGTGCCAGCGTCCGGACAGCGAGCACAGATACGCAGTATTTT. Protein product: CASVRTASTDTQYF.

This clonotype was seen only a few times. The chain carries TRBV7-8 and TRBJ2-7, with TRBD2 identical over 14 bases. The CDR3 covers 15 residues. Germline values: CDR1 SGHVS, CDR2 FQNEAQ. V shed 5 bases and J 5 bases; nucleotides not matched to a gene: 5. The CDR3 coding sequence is TGTGCCAGCAGCCAGGGACTAGCGGGAGCCCACGAGCAGTACTTC. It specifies CASSQGLAGAHEQYF.